The entry below gives a single T cell receptor beta chain sequence along with its context. Its antigen is undetermined. Preparation of TRB cDNA libraries relied on 5' RACE carrying UMI labels. TCRdb re-called the 5' RACE reads; every CDR3 protein appears as one record, without DNA. Its clone listing holds roughly 110,000 distinct CDR3 sequences. Sorts performed in triplicate captured hundreds of thousands of cells each from every CD8+ T cell subset. CD45RO-CCR7+CD27+CD95- defined naive CD8+ T cells. The CDR3 sequence is 13 residues long. Per germline, CDR1 SGHVS and CDR2 FQNEAQ. This record belongs to a study of CXCR3-negative and CXCR3-positive naive CD8 T cells. Study summary: Collectively, the libraries yielded about 140 million TRB reads in total, at about 1.5 +/- 0.3 million per library.

General observations from the study: Researchers report that CXCR3-positive naive cells carry more hydrophobic TRB CDR3s than CXCR3-negative naive cells. Post-cryopreservation CXCR3 expression was partly diminished, and the bulk of assays employed fresh PBMCs.

This rearrangement joins TRBV7-8 to TRBJ1-5. The TCR comes from a human donor in good health. Some clones in this sample may be carry-over from other donors' samples. Sequencing input: naive CXCR3+ CD8+ T cells from blood. Regarding subset: CD45RO-CCR7+CD27+CD95- naive CD8+ T cells expressing CXCR3 (TNR3+). CDR3 in amino acids: CASSLEMDQPQHF. The variable domain in full, completed from reference TRBV7-8 and TRBJ1-5, reads GAGVSQSPRYKVAKRGQDVALRCDPISGHVSLFWYQQALGQGPEFLTYFQNEAQLDKSGLPSDRFFAERPEGSVSTLKIQRTQQEDSAVYLCASSLEMDQPQHFGDGTRLSIL.